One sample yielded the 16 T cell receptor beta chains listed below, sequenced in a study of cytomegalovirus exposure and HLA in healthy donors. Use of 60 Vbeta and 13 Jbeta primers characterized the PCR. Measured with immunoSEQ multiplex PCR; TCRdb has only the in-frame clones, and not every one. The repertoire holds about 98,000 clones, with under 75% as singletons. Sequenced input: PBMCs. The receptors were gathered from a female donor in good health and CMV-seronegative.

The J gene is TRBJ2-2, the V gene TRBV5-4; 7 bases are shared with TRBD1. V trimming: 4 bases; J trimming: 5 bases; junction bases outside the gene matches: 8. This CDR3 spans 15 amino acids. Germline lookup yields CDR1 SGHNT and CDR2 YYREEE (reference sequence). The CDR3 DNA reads TGTGCCAGCAGCCCGCCGGACAGGAGGACCGGGGAGCTGTTTTTT. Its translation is CASSPPDRRTGELFF. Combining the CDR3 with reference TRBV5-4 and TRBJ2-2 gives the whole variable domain ETGVTQSPTHLIKTRGQQVTLRCSSQSGHNTVSWYQQALGQGPQFIFQYYREEENGRGNFPPRFSGLQFPNYSSELNVNALELDDSALYLCASSPPDRRTGELFFGEGSRLTVL.

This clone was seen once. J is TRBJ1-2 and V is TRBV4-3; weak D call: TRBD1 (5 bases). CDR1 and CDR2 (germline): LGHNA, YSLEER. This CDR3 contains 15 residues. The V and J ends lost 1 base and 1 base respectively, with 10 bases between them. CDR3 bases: TGCGCCAGCAGCCAAGTCTACGGGGGTAACTATGGCTACACCTTC. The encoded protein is CASSQVYGGNYGYTF.

This chain's CDR3 is CASSSHPPGQGTTGELFF. The CDR3 DNA is TGTGCCAGCAGCTCTCACCCTCCGGGACAGGGCACGACCGGGGAGCTGTTTTTT. The rearrangement links TRBV7-8 to TRBJ2-2; 9 positions agree with TRBD1. V lost 4 bases, J lost 5 bases, and 14 bases stayed unmatched. The length of the CDR3 is 18 residues. In germline, CDR1 is SGHVS, CDR2 FQNEAQ.

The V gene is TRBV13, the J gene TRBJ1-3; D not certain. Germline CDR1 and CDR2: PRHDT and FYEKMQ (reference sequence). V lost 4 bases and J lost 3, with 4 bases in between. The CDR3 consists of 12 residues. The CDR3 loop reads CASSSGGNTIYF. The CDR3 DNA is TGTGCCAGCAGCTCCGGTGGAAACACCATATATTTT.

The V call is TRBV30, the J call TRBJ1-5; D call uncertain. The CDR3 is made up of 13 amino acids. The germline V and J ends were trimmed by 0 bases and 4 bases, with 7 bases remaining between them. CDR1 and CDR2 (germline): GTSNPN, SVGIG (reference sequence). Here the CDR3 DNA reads TGTGCCTGGAGTGTCCGGGAGAATCAGCCCCAGCATTTT. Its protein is CAWSVRENQPQHF.

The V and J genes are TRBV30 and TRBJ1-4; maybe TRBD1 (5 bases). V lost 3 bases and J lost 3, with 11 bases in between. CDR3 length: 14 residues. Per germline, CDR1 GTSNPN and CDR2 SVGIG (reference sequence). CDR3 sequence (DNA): TGTGCCTGGAGAGATGGAGGGGCTAATGAAAAACTGTTTTTT. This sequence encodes CAWRDGGANEKLFF.

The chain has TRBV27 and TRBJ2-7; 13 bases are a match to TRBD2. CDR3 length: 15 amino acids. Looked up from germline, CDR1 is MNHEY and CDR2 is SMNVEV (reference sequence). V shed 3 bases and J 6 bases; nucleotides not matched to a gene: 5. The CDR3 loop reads CASSLGTSGTGEQYF. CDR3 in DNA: TGTGCCAGCAGTTTGGGGACTAGCGGGACGGGCGAGCAGTACTTC.

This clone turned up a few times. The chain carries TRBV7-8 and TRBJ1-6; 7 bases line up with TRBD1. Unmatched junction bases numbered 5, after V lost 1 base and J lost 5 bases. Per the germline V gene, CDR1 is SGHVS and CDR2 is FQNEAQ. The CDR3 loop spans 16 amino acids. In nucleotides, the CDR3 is TGTGCCAGCAGCTTAGATGGCAGGGGGGATAATTCACCCCTCCACTTT. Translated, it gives CASSLDGRGDNSPLHF.

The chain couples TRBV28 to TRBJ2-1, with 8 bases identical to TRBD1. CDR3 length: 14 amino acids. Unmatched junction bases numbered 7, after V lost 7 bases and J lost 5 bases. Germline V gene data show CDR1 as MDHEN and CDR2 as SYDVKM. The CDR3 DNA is TGTGCCAGCACTCAGGGGGCCGGGAACAATGAGCAGTTCTTC. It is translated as CASTQGAGNNEQFF.

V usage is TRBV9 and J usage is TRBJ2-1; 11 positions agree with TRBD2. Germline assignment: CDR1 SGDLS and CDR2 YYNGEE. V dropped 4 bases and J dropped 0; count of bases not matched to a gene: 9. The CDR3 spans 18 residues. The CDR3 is CASSPGLAEGSSYNEQFF. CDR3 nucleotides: TGTGCCAGCAGCCCGGGACTAGCGGAGGGAAGCTCCTACAATGAGCAGTTCTTC.

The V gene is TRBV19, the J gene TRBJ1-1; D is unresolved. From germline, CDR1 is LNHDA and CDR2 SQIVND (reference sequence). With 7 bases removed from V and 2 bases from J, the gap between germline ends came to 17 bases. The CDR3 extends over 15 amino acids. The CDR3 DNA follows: TGTGCCAGTACCTTTAGTCCCCTAGGAAACACTGAAGCTTTCTTT. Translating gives CASTFSPLGNTEAFF. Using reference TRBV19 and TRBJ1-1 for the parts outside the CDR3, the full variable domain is DGGITQSPKYLFRKEGQNVTLSCEQNLNHDAMYWYRQDPGQGLRLIYYSQIVNDFQKGDIAEGYSVSREKKESFPLTVTSAQKNPTAFYLCASTFSPLGNTEAFFGQGTRLTVV.

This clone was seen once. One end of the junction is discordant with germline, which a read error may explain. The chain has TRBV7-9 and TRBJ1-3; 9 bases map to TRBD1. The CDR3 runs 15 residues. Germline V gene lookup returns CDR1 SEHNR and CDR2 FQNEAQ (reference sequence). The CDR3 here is CSSSKQGASGNTIYF. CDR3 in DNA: TGTTCCAGCAGCAAACAGGGGGCGTCTGGAAACACCATATATTTT. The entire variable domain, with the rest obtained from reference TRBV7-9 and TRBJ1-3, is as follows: DTGVSQNPRHKITKRGQNVTFRCDPISEHNRLYWYRQTLGQGPEFLTYFQNEAQLEKSRLLSDRFSAERPKGSFSTLEIQRTEQGDSAMYLCSSSKQGASGNTIYFGEGSWLTVV.

The CDR3 region is CASSSGVGTGELFF. The CDR3 coding sequence is TGTGCCAGCAGTTCCGGAGTCGGCACCGGGGAGCTGTTTTTT. The chain is built from TRBV27 and TRBJ2-2; D is undetermined. The V and J ends lost 4 bases and 4 bases respectively, with 10 bases between them. Germline V gene lookup returns CDR1 MNHEY and CDR2 SMNVEV (reference sequence). The CDR3 extends over 14 amino acids.

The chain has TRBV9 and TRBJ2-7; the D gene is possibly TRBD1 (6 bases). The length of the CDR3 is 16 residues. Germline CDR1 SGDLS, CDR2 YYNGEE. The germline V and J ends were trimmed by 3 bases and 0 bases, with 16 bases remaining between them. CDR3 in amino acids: CASSADDLGASYEQYF. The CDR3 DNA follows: TGTGCCAGCAGCGCCGACGATCTGGGGGCCTCCTACGAGCAGTACTTC.

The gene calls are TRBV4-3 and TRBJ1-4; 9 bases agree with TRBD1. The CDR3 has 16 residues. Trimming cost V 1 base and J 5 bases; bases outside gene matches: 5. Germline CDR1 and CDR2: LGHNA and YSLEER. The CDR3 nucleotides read TGCGCCAGCAGCCAAGTTATCGGGACAGGGAATGAAAAACTGTTTTTT. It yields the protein CASSQVIGTGNEKLFF.

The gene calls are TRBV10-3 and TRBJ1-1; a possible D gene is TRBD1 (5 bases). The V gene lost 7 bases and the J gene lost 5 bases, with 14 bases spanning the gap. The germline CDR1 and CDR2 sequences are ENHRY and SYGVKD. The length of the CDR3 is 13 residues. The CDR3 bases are TGTGCCATCAATGGGGCAGGGCCAACTGAAGCTTTCTTT. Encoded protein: CAINGAGPTEAFF.